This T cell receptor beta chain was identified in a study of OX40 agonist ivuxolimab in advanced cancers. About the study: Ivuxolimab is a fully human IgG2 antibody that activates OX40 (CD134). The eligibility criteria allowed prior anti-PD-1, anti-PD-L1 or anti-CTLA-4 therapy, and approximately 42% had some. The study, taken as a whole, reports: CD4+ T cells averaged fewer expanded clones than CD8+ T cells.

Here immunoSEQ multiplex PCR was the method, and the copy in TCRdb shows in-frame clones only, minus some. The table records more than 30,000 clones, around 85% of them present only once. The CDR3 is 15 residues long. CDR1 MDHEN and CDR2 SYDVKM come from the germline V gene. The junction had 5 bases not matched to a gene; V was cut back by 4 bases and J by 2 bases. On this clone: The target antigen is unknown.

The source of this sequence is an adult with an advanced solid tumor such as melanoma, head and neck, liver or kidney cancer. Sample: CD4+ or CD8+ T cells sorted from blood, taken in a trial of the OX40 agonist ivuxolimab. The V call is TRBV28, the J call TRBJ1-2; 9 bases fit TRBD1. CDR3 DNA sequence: TGTGCCAGCAGTTGGACCGGGACAGGGAACTATGGCTACACCTTC. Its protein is CASSWTGTGNYGYTF.